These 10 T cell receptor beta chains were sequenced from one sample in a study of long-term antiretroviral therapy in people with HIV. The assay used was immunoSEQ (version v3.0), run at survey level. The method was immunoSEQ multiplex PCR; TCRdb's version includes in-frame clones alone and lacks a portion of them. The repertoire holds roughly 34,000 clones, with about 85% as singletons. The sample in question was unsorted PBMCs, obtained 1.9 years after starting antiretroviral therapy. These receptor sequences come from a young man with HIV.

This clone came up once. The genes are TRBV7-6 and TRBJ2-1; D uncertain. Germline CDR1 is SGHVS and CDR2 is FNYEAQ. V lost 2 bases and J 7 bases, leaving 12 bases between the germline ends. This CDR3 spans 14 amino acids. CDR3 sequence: CASSLTARKNEQFF. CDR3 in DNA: TGTGCCAGCAGCTTAACGGCGCGTAAGAATGAGCAGTTCTTC. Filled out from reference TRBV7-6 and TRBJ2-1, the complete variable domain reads GAGVSQSPRYKVTKRGQDVALRCDPISGHVSLYWYRQALGQGPEFLTYFNYEAQQDKSGLPNDRFSAERPEGSISTLTIQRTEQRDSAMYRCASSLTARKNEQFFGPGTRLTVL.

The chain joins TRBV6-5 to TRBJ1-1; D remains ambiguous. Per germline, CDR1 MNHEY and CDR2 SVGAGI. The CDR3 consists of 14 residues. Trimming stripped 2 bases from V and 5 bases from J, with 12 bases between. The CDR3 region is CASSYGALRTEAFF. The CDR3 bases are TGTGCCAGCAGTTACGGAGCATTGAGGACTGAAGCTTTCTTT.

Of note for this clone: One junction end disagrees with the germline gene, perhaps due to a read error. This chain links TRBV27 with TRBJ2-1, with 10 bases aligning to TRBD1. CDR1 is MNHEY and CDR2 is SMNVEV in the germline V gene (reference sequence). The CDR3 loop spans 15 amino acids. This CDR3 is CASRKTGGSNNEQFF. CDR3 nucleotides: TGTGCCAGCAGAAAGACAGGGGGCTCCAACAATGAGCAGTTCTTC.

The CDR3 is CASSSIYNQPQHF. CDR3 bases: TGTGCCAGCAGCTCAATATATAATCAGCCCCAGCATTTT. The rearrangement joins TRBV28 to TRBJ1-5; no clear D. Trimming removed 6 bases at V and 4 bases at J, with 10 bases between. Germline V CDR1 and CDR2: MDHEN, SYDVKM. This CDR3 is built from 13 residues. Combining the CDR3 with reference TRBV28 and TRBJ1-5 gives the whole variable domain DVKVTQSSRYLVKRTGEKVFLECVQDMDHENMFWYRQDPGLGLRLIYFSYDVKMKEKGDIPEGYSVSREKKERFSLILESASTNQTSMYLCASSSIYNQPQHFGDGTRLSIL.

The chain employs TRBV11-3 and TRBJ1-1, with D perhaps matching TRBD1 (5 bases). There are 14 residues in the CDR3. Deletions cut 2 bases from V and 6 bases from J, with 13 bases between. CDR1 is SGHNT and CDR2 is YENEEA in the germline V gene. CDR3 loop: CASSLFSGAAEAFF. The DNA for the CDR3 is TGTGCCAGCAGCTTATTTAGCGGGGCCGCTGAAGCTTTCTTT.

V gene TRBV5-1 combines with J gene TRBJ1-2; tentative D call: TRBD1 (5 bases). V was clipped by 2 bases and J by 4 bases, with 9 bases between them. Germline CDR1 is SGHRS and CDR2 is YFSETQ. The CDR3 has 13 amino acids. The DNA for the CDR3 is TGCGCCAGCAGCTTCGGGACGGCCTATGGCTACACCTTC. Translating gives CASSFGTAYGYTF.

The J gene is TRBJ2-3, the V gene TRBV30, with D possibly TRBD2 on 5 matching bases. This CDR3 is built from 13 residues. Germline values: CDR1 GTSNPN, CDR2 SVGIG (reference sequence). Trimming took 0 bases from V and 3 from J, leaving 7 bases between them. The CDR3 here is CAWSVTGTDTQYF. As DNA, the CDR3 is TGTGCCTGGAGTGTCACGGGGACAGATACGCAGTATTTT.

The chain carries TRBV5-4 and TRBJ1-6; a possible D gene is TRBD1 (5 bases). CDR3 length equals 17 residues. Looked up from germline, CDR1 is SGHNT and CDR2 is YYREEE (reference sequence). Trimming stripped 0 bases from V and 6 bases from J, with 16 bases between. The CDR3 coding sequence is TGTGCCAGCAGCTTGGCCTGGGGGAAAGGAGTTAATTCACCCCTCCACTTT. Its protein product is CASSLAWGKGVNSPLHF.

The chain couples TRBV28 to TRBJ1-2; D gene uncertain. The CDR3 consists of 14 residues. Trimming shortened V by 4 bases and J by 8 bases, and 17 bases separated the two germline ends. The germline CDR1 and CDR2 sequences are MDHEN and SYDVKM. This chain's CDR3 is CASSSEGSGLGYTF. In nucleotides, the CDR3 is TGTGCCAGCAGTTCCGAAGGGTCTGGGCTAGGCTACACCTTC.

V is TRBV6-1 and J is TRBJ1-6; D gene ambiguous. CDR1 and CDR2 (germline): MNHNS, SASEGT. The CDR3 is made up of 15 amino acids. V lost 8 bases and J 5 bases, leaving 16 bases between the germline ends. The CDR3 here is CASFPSAGNNSPLHF. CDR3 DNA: TGTGCCAGCTTTCCCTCTGCCGGGAATAATTCACCCCTCCACTTT.